The 31 T cell receptor beta chains in this list originate from one sample, sequenced in a study of blood T cell repertoires in COVID-19. TCRdb's table, derived via immunoSEQ multiplex PCR, lists solely in-frame clones and lacks some. The sample gives tens of thousands of clones, approximately 91% of which show up once; roughly 10% is in the top ten. Sequencing was carried out using peripheral blood. The receptors shown here come from a woman older than 75 with acute or convalescent COVID-19.

The V call is TRBV21-1, the J call TRBJ1-1; the D call in the table, TRBD1, was not verified against the DNA. TRBV21-1 is a listed pseudogene. The CDR3 covers 16 residues. In nucleotides, the CDR3 is TGTGCCAGCAGCACCCAGACTGACAGGGGTGAGACTGAAGCTTTCTTT. It translates to CASSTQTDRGETEAFF.

The rearrangement joins TRBV18 to TRBJ2-2, with 9 bases fitting TRBD1. V was clipped by 2 bases and J by 4 bases; unmatched bases: 2. This CDR3 comprises 15 residues. Germline V CDR1 and CDR2: KGHSH, LQKENI. The CDR3 reads CASSPGTGSTGELFF. In DNA form, the CDR3 reads TGTGCCAGCTCACCAGGGACAGGGAGCACCGGGGAGCTGTTTTTT.

This chain uses TRBV5-4 with TRBJ2-3; a possible D gene is TRBD2 (6 bases). The CDR3 is 15 residues long. Trimming removed 1 base from V and 4 bases from J, with 13 bases in between. From germline, CDR1 is SGHNT and CDR2 YYREEE (reference sequence). CDR3 DNA: TGTGCCAGCAGCTTGTCAGCGGGCTCAGCAGATACGCAGTATTTT. Protein product: CASSLSAGSADTQYF.

The V call is TRBV9, the J call TRBJ2-3, with TRBD1 identical over 8 bases. Germline V gene lookup returns CDR1 SGDLS and CDR2 YYNGEE. J gave up 0 bases and V 4 bases, and 4 bases lay outside the gene matches. The CDR3 covers 15 residues. CDR3 coding DNA: TGTGCCAGCAGCTCCCGACAGGGGAGCACAGATACGCAGTATTTT. Encoded protein: CASSSRQGSTDTQYF.

The rearrangement joins TRBV5-1 to TRBJ2-7; D gene uncertain. V was cut by 0 bases and J by 6 bases, with 16 bases left in between. This CDR3 spans 15 amino acids. Germline V CDR1 and CDR2: SGHRS, YFSETQ. The CDR3 DNA is TGCGCCAGCAGCTTGGACCATTCTGACACTCGCGAGCAGTACTTC. Residues: CASSLDHSDTREQYF.

The gene calls are TRBV7-8 and TRBJ2-1; 13 bases match TRBD2. CDR1 SGHVS and CDR2 FQNEAQ come from the germline V gene. There are 15 residues in the CDR3. After removal of 5 bases from V and 7 bases from J, the junction contained 5 bases not matched to a gene. CDR3 nucleotide sequence: TGTGCCAGCAGCAAAGGACTAGCGGGAGAAAATGAGCAGTTCTTC. Translated, it gives CASSKGLAGENEQFF.

This clone came up a few times. The rearrangement uses TRBV4-1 and TRBJ1-3; D uncertain. This CDR3 contains 17 residues. Germline V CDR1 and CDR2: MGHRA, YSYEKL. The V gene lost 2 bases and the J gene lost 0 bases, with 14 bases spanning the gap. This CDR3 reads CASSQTTTAGSGNTIYF. DNA of the CDR3: TGCGCCAGCAGCCAAACTACGACTGCCGGCTCTGGAAACACCATATATTTT.

The sample holds a few counts of this clone. The chain joins TRBV27 to TRBJ1-1; 8 bases align to TRBD1. Germline CDR1 and CDR2: MNHEY and SMNVEV (reference sequence). J was trimmed by 0 bases and V by 7 bases; bases with no gene match: 1. CDR3 size: 13 residues. The CDR3 nucleotides are TGTGCCAGCACGGGACAGGTGAACACTGAAGCTTTCTTT. Translating it yields CASTGQVNTEAFF.

The V gene is TRBV5-7, the J gene TRBJ2-7; TRBD2 matches at 14 bases. TRBV5-7 counts as an open reading frame of uncertain function. This CDR3 region has 18 residues. V was pared by 4 bases and J by 0 bases, with 9 bases of the junction left unmatched. The CDR3 is CASSRTGTSGSFSYEQYF. DNA for the CDR3: TGTGCCAGCAGCCGTACCGGGACTAGCGGGAGTTTCTCCTACGAGCAGTACTTC.

The J gene is TRBJ1-1, the V gene TRBV2, with D possibly matching TRBD1 (6 bases). The CDR3 contains 12 residues. V lost 7 bases, J lost 4 bases, and 10 bases lay in between. Germline CDR1 reads SNHLY; CDR2 reads FYNNEI. CDR3: CASIAGVTEAFF. The CDR3, as DNA: TGTGCCAGCATCGCAGGGGTCACTGAAGCTTTCTTT.

The chain joins TRBV19 to TRBJ1-5, with TRBD1 identical over 7 bases. The V segment lost 7 bases and the J segment 0 bases; nucleotides outside the gene matches: 12. Germline loops: CDR1 LNHDA, CDR2 SQIVND (reference sequence). The CDR3 sequence is 17 residues long. CDR3 in DNA: TGTGCCAGTACTCGGCAGCCAGGGGGTGATAGCAATCAGCCCCAGCATTTT. Protein product: CASTRQPGGDSNQPQHF.

The chain has TRBV19 and TRBJ2-1, with 7 bases lining up with TRBD2. The junction had 24 bases not matched to a gene; V was cut back by 6 bases and J by 10 bases. CDR1 is LNHDA, CDR2 SQIVND, per germline (reference sequence). The CDR3 loop spans 18 amino acids. In nucleotides, the CDR3 is TGTGCCAGTAGCCCCTTCGCCCCCACTAGCGTACCAATGGGAGAGCAGTTCTTC. This gives the protein CASSPFAPTSVPMGEQFF.

This chain uses TRBV10-3 with TRBJ1-3; 10 bases align to TRBD1. This CDR3 has 18 residues. CDR1 is ENHRY and CDR2 is SYGVKD in the germline V gene. The trim removed 3 bases at V and 1 base at J, leaving 9 bases unmatched. In nucleotides, the CDR3 is TGTGCCATCAGTGATTTGATGGGACAGGGGAAATCTGGAAACACCATATATTTT. This codes for CAISDLMGQGKSGNTIYF.

The V and J genes are TRBV5-1 and TRBJ1-4; no firm D call. This CDR3 contains 15 residues. The germline gives CDR1 SGHRS, CDR2 YFSETQ. Trimming took off 4 bases at V and 5 bases at J, with 15 bases between the two ends. The CDR3 DNA reads as TGCGCCAGCAGCCCGACCGGCGGTAGCAATGAAAAACTGTTTTTT. This sequence encodes CASSPTGGSNEKLFF.

V and J are TRBV7-9 and TRBJ2-2; 8 positions agree with TRBD1. The length of the CDR3 is 16 residues. The V segment lost 4 bases and the J segment 1 base; nucleotides outside the gene matches: 5. The germline CDR1 and CDR2 sequences are SEHNR and FQNEAQ (reference sequence). The CDR3, as DNA: TGTGCCAGCAGCTCCCTCGGGACAGGGAACACCGGGGAGCTGTTTTTT. Translating gives CASSSLGTGNTGELFF.

The chain recombines TRBV3-1 (or the pseudogene TRBV3-2) with TRBJ2-3, with 11 bases that match TRBD2. From germline, CDR1 is LGHDT and CDR2 YNNKEL (reference sequence). Germline trimming cut 3 bases from V and 1 base from J; bases unmatched to any gene: 12. This CDR3 comprises 19 residues. The CDR3 DNA reads as TGTGCCAGCAGCCATCGTGGGACTAGCGGAGGCGGGGGCACAGATACGCAGTATTTT. As protein: CASSHRGTSGGGGTDTQYF.

J is TRBJ2-7 and V is TRBV28; the D is unclear. Looked up from germline, CDR1 is MDHEN and CDR2 is SYDVKM. The CDR3 spans 11 residues. Trimming shortened V by 6 bases and J by 4 bases, and 7 bases separated the two germline ends. CDR3 nucleotides: TGTGCCAGCAGGGCTCCTTACGAGCAGTACTTC. Translating it yields CASRAPYEQYF.

A single count supports this clone. This chain uses TRBV15 with TRBJ2-1; a weak D match, TRBD2 (5 bases). The V end lost 3 bases, the J end lost 2 bases, and 14 bases lay between the germline ends. CDR1 is LNHNV, CDR2 YYDKDF, per germline (reference sequence). The CDR3 length is 16 residues. CDR3 sequence reads: CATSSGSGLPYNEQFF. The CDR3 region has the DNA TGTGCCACCAGCAGCGGAAGCGGCCTACCCTACAATGAGCAGTTCTTC.

The chain joins TRBV29-1 to TRBJ1-4, with D possibly TRBD1 on 5 matching bases. Germline loops: CDR1 SQVTM, CDR2 ANQGSEA. V lost 4 bases and J lost 7, with 13 bases in between. The CDR3 extends over 13 amino acids. The DNA of the CDR3 is TGCAGCGTTGGTGGGGCCCCGGGTGAAAAACTGTTTTTT. Translation: CSVGGAPGEKLFF.

Written as DNA, the CDR3 is TGTGCCAGCAGCCAAGGGCAGGGGGCCCAAGAGACCCAGTACTTC. The encoded protein is CASSQGQGAQETQYF. The chain employs TRBV3-1 (or the pseudogene TRBV3-2) and TRBJ2-5, with 8 bases identical to TRBD1. In germline, CDR1 is LGHDT, CDR2 YNNKEL (reference sequence). The CDR3 length is 15 residues. The V gene end was trimmed by 1 base and the J gene end by 1 base; junction bases not matched to a gene: 2.

The rearrangement uses TRBV6-6 and TRBJ2-1; TRBD1 aligns across 7 bases. CDR1 and CDR2 from the germline V gene are MNHNY and SVGAGI (reference sequence). The CDR3 totals 16 residues. J gave up 1 base and V 4 bases, and 7 bases lay outside the gene matches. The CDR3 region is CASSSRTGTSYNEQFF. CDR3 bases: TGTGCCAGCAGTTCGCGGACAGGAACGTCCTACAATGAGCAGTTCTTC.

The gene calls are TRBV5-1 and TRBJ2-1, with 7 bases lining up with TRBD1. This CDR3 has 14 amino acids. The germline gives CDR1 SGHRS, CDR2 YFSETQ. J lost 6 bases, V lost 1 base, and 4 bases had no gene match. Here the CDR3 reads CASSLRTGANEQFF. DNA of the CDR3: TGCGCCAGCAGCTTGAGAACAGGGGCCAATGAGCAGTTCTTC. The whole variable domain, filled in from reference TRBV5-1 and TRBJ2-1, reads KAGVTQTPRYLIKTRGQQVTLSCSPISGHRSVSWYQQTPGQGLQFLFEYFSETQRNKGNFPGRFSGRQFSNSRSEMNVSTLELGDSALYLCASSLRTGANEQFFGPGTRLTVL.

This sequence joins TRBV11-3 and TRBJ2-2; 8 bases are a match to TRBD1. This CDR3 is built from 15 residues. Germline CDR1 is SGHNT and CDR2 is YENEEA. V trimming: 5 bases; J trimming: 4 bases; junction bases outside the gene matches: 6. DNA for the CDR3: TGTGCCAGCAGCACGGGACAGGTTAGCACCGGGGAGCTGTTTTTT. Its protein product is CASSTGQVSTGELFF. Complete variable domain (other parts from reference TRBV11-3 and TRBJ2-2): EAGVVQSPRYKIIEKKQPVAFWCNPISGHNTLYWYLQNLGQGPELLIRYENEEAVDDSQLPKDRFSAERLKGVDSTLKIQPAELGDSAVYLCASSTGQVSTGELFFGEGSRLTVL.

The chain uses TRBV11-3 and TRBJ2-7, with 8 bases aligning to TRBD1. This CDR3 has 15 amino acids. Germline V gene lookup returns CDR1 SGHNT and CDR2 YENEEA. Germline trimming cut 5 bases from V and 5 bases from J; bases unmatched to any gene: 11. The chain's CDR3 is CASSPGQGLVHEQYF. For the CDR3, the DNA is TGTGCCAGCAGCCCCGGACAGGGTCTAGTCCACGAGCAGTACTTC.

The chain links TRBV7-2 to TRBJ2-7; D gene uncertain. The CDR3 sequence is 13 residues long. Germline assignment: CDR1 SGHTA and CDR2 FQGNSA. V lost 4 bases to trimming and J lost 6 bases, with 13 bases between them. The CDR3 loop is CASSSSAPFEQYF. In DNA form, the CDR3 reads TGTGCCAGCAGCTCCAGCGCACCCTTCGAGCAGTACTTC.

This rearrangement joins TRBV19 to TRBJ1-1; D possibly corresponds to TRBD1 (5 bases). V was cut by 5 bases and J by 5 bases, with 12 bases left in between. This CDR3 has 13 residues. The germline V gene has CDR1 LNHDA and CDR2 SQIVND (reference sequence). Here the CDR3 DNA reads TGTGCCAGTAGTCGGAGGGAGGGGACTGAAGCTTTCTTT. Amino acids: CASSRREGTEAFF. Combining the CDR3 with reference TRBV19 and TRBJ1-1 gives the whole variable domain DGGITQSPKYLFRKEGQNVTLSCEQNLNHDAMYWYRQDPGQGLRLIYYSQIVNDFQKGDIAEGYSVSREKKESFPLTVTSAQKNPTAFYLCASSRREGTEAFFGQGTRLTVV.

The gene calls are TRBV5-1 and TRBJ2-1, with TRBD1 matching over 12 bases. The CDR3 loop spans 15 amino acids. Trimming took 0 bases from V and 9 from J; bases not matched to a gene: 4. Per the germline V gene, CDR1 is SGHRS and CDR2 is YFSETQ. The chain's CDR3 is CASSLGGQGAGEQFF. CDR3 DNA sequence: TGCGCCAGCAGCTTGGGGGGACAGGGGGCTGGTGAGCAGTTCTTC.

This chain uses TRBV7-2 with TRBJ1-5; D unclear. V shed 9 bases and J shed 3 bases, with 12 bases lying between them. CDR3 length: 13 amino acids. Germline-derived CDR1 and CDR2 are SGHTA and FQGNSA. Written as DNA, the CDR3 is TGTGCCAGTGGCGGGCAGTCCAATCAGCCCCAGCATTTT. The encoded protein is CASGGQSNQPQHF.

This clone has only a few counts. The chain joins TRBV5-6 to TRBJ2-5, with 7 bases matching TRBD1. The CDR3 loop spans 14 amino acids. Per the germline V gene, CDR1 is SGHDT and CDR2 is YYEEEE. J lost 4 bases, V lost 6 bases, and 9 bases had no gene match. DNA for the CDR3: TGTGCCAGCATCGCGAGGGGGCGCTTAGAGACCCAGTACTTC. It is translated as CASIARGRLETQYF.

The CDR3 nucleotides read TGCGCCAGCAGCCGAGGGTCGGGGGGACTTGGCTATGGCTACACCTTC. Protein sequence: CASSRGSGGLGYGYTF. This chain uses TRBV5-1 with TRBJ1-2, with a tentative D call TRBD1 (5 bases). The germline V and J ends were trimmed by 4 bases and 4 bases, with 20 bases remaining between them. This CDR3 contains 16 residues. Germline loops: CDR1 SGHRS, CDR2 YFSETQ.

The rearrangement uses TRBV19 and TRBJ1-2, with 8 bases identical to TRBD1. This CDR3 contains 13 residues. Unmatched junction bases numbered 4, after V lost 4 bases and J lost 6 bases. The germline CDR1 and CDR2 sequences are LNHDA and SQIVND (reference sequence). The CDR3: CASSTETGDGYTF. CDR3 DNA: TGTGCCAGTAGTACCGAGACAGGGGATGGCTACACCTTC.